A single sample is the source of the 19 T cell receptor beta chains below, sequenced in a study of shared clonotypes between healthy human individuals. Clones were read by immunoSEQ multiplex PCR, and TCRdb kept only the in-frame ones, dropping some. The sample gives approximately 100,000 clones, 67% of which show up once; approximately 49% is in the top ten. Sequenced input: memory CD8+ T cells sorted from blood. Subset described: CD45RO+ cells pooled with CCR7-negative TemRA cells. All receptors derive from a man aged 25-45 years in good health.

This clone was recorded a few times. The chain combines TRBV7-9 with TRBJ2-2, with no clear D. The CDR3 covers 12 residues. Between the trimmed V and J ends, which lost 11 bases and 3 bases, there was a span of 10 bases. Germline V lookup: CDR1 SEHNR, CDR2 FQNEAQ (reference sequence). CDR3 in amino acids: CADQTDTGELFF. CDR3 sequence (DNA): TGTGCCGACCAGACTGACACCGGGGAGCTGTTTTTT.

The chain carries TRBV28 and TRBJ2-5; D is perhaps TRBD1 (6 bases). This CDR3 is 15 amino acids long. Germline CDR1 reads MDHEN; CDR2 reads SYDVKM. Trimming stripped 5 bases from V and 4 bases from J, with 17 bases between. CDR3: CASSLPLGGGETQYF. For the CDR3, the DNA is TGTGCCAGCAGTCTCCCTCTTGGGGGCGGAGAGACCCAGTACTTC. Full variable domain (outside the CDR3, taken from reference TRBV28 and TRBJ2-5): DVKVTQSSRYLVKRTGEKVFLECVQDMDHENMFWYRQDPGLGLRLIYFSYDVKMKEKGDIPEGYSVSREKKERFSLILESASTNQTSMYLCASSLPLGGGETQYFGPGTRLLVL.

This chain links TRBV28 with TRBJ2-5, with TRBD2 matching over 8 bases. The CDR3 runs to 16 residues. The ends lost 5 bases at V and 4 bases at J; junction bases unmatched: 12. Germline V gives CDR1 MDHEN, CDR2 SYDVKM. The CDR3 loop is CASSPPSGSVGETQYF. The CDR3 DNA reads as TGTGCCAGCAGTCCCCCCAGCGGGAGTGTGGGAGAGACCCAGTACTTC.

The chain couples TRBV11-1 to TRBJ1-1, with 8 bases that match TRBD1. The V gene end was trimmed by 3 bases and the J gene end by 1 base; junction bases not matched to a gene: 10. CDR1 is SGHAT and CDR2 is FQDESV in the germline V gene (reference sequence). This CDR3 has 17 residues. DNA for the CDR3: TGTGCCAGCAGCTTGTCAGCAGGTGGGACAGGGAACACTGAAGCTTTCTTT. It is translated as CASSLSAGGTGNTEAFF.

The V and J genes are TRBV5-4 and TRBJ2-3; TRBD1 aligns across 10 bases. The CDR3 is made up of 17 amino acids. CDR1 and CDR2 from the germline V gene are SGHNT and YYREEE (reference sequence). The junction had 9 bases not matched to a gene; V was cut back by 3 bases and J by 2 bases. This CDR3 reads CASSSWDRGSPTDTQYF. DNA of the CDR3: TGTGCCAGCAGCTCATGGGACAGGGGCTCTCCCACAGATACGCAGTATTTT.

The chain has TRBV7-9 and TRBJ2-7; tentatively, D is TRBD1 or TRBD2 (5 bases each). The CDR3 extends over 12 amino acids. The V and J ends lost 5 bases and 9 bases respectively, with 14 bases between them. Germline V CDR1 and CDR2: SEHNR, FQNEAQ (reference sequence). CDR3 sequence (DNA): TGTGCCAGCAGCCGAGAGGGGTTAAGGCAGTACTTC. This gives the protein CASSREGLRQYF.

The rearrangement uses TRBV6-5 and TRBJ2-7; D gene ambiguous. V was cut by 2 bases and J by 0 bases, with 11 bases left in between. Germline CDR1 MNHEY, CDR2 SVGAGI. The CDR3 spans 15 residues. CDR3 sequence: CASSYTYPASYEQYF. DNA for the CDR3: TGTGCCAGCAGTTACACCTACCCGGCCTCCTACGAGCAGTACTTC.

This sequence joins TRBV28 and TRBJ2-3, with 7 bases matching TRBD2. The CDR3 totals 14 residues. Germline CDR1 is MDHEN and CDR2 is SYDVKM. With 6 bases clipped from V and 2 bases from J, the junction kept 5 bases outside the gene matches. CDR3 in DNA: TGTGCCAGCAGCACGACTAGCCTCACAGATACGCAGTATTTT. Residues: CASSTTSLTDTQYF.

V gene TRBV5-4 combines with J gene TRBJ1-5; no definite D call. Germline lookup yields CDR1 SGHNT and CDR2 YYREEE (reference sequence). V was pared by 0 bases and J by 7 bases, with 8 bases between. CDR3 length: 13 amino acids. The CDR3 sequence: CASSLGLGQPQHF. In nucleotides, the CDR3 is TGTGCCAGCAGCTTGGGGTTAGGACAGCCCCAGCATTTT.

The V and J genes are TRBV5-4 and TRBJ1-2, with D tentatively TRBD1 (5 bases). Trimming removed 4 bases at V and 2 bases at J, with 15 bases between. The CDR3 consists of 15 residues. Germline V gene lookup returns CDR1 SGHNT and CDR2 YYREEE (reference sequence). The CDR3 bases are TGTGCCAGCAGCGTGCCGGGACGAAAGAACTATGGCTACACCTTC. It is translated as CASSVPGRKNYGYTF. Based on the CDR3 plus reference TRBV5-4 and TRBJ1-2, the full variable domain is ETGVTQSPTHLIKTRGQQVTLRCSSQSGHNTVSWYQQALGQGPQFIFQYYREEENGRGNFPPRFSGLQFPNYSSELNVNALELDDSALYLCASSVPGRKNYGYTFGSGTRLTVV.

The chain has TRBV27 and TRBJ2-3, with D perhaps TRBD1 (5 bases). Trimming shortened V by 7 bases and J by 0 bases, and 14 bases separated the two germline ends. Germline V gene data show CDR1 as MNHEY and CDR2 as SMNVEV (reference sequence). CDR3 length: 15 residues. CDR3 sequence (DNA): TGTGCCAGCACCTTAGGGGTGTCTAGCACAGATACGCAGTATTTT. Protein product: CASTLGVSSTDTQYF.

For the CDR3, the DNA is TGTGCCAGCAGCAGGGGAAGGTCCTACGAGCAGTACTTC. The encoded protein is CASSRGRSYEQYF. The V gene is TRBV28, the J gene TRBJ2-7; possibly TRBD1 for D (6 bases). V was clipped by 6 bases and J by 1 base, with 10 bases between them. This CDR3 comprises 13 residues. Looked up from germline, CDR1 is MDHEN and CDR2 is SYDVKM.

This clone was seen a few times. V usage is TRBV7-6 and J usage is TRBJ2-1, with 9 bases aligning to TRBD2. Per the germline V gene, CDR1 is SGHVS and CDR2 is FNYEAQ. The CDR3 is 17 residues long. With V trimmed by 2 bases and J by 5 bases, 10 bases remained unmatched. This CDR3 reads CASSLRVAGGTHNEQFF. DNA for the CDR3: TGTGCCAGCAGCTTAAGGGTGGCGGGAGGGACCCACAATGAGCAGTTCTTC.

The chain has TRBV19 and TRBJ2-5; perhaps TRBD2 as D (7 bases). The germline CDR1 and CDR2 sequences are LNHDA and SQIVND (reference sequence). This CDR3 is built from 16 residues. V was clipped by 3 bases and J by 3 bases, with 17 bases between them. The CDR3 DNA reads as TGTGCCAGTAGTATTGCCGGGGGGCTAGCGAAAGAGACCCAGTACTTC. Amino acid sequence: CASSIAGGLAKETQYF.

The V call is TRBV28, the J call TRBJ1-3; D unresolved. Trimming took off 7 bases at V and 0 bases at J, with 16 bases between the two ends. The CDR3 totals 16 residues. The V gene's germline CDR1 is MDHEN and CDR2 SYDVKM. CDR3 in amino acids: CASTANRMSSGNTIYF. The CDR3 coding sequence is TGTGCCAGCACCGCGAACCGGATGAGCTCTGGAAACACCATATATTTT.

Of note for this clone: This same CDR3 is encoded by further DNA sequences in the sample. The rearrangement links TRBV6-4 to TRBJ2-7; maybe TRBD1 (5 bases). The V gene's germline CDR1 is MRHNA and CDR2 SNTAGT. Between the trimmed V and J ends, which lost 2 bases and 2 bases, there was a span of 10 bases. The CDR3 has 14 amino acids. CDR3 sequence: CASSDRGGPYEQYF. CDR3 in DNA: TGTGCCAGCAGTGACAGGGGTGGGCCCTACGAGCAGTACTTC.

By frequency in the sample, this clone is large (0.1 to 1%). This chain uses TRBV5-1 with TRBJ1-5, with D perhaps TRBD1 (6 bases). V was pared by 3 bases and J by 5 bases, with 9 bases between. CDR1 is SGHRS, CDR2 YFSETQ, per germline. The CDR3 spans 13 residues. The CDR3 region is CASSWEGDQPQHF. The CDR3 DNA reads TGCGCCAGCAGCTGGGAGGGGGATCAGCCCCAGCATTTT.

The rearrangement joins TRBV4-1 to TRBJ2-1; 8 nucleotides match TRBD2. Losses at the gene ends were 1 base for V and 8 bases for J; bases not matched to a gene: 16. Germline loops: CDR1 MGHRA, CDR2 YSYEKL. The CDR3 totals 18 residues. In DNA, the CDR3 is TGCGCCAGCAGCCAAGTTTTGCAGCGGGAGTCGTCGTTCTATGAGCAGTTCTTC. Residues: CASSQVLQRESSFYEQFF.

This chain uses TRBV25-1 with TRBJ2-1; D possibly matches TRBD1 or TRBD2 (5 bases each). Germline CDR1 and CDR2: MGHDK and SYGVNS. V lost 1 base and J lost 5, with 18 bases in between. CDR3 length equals 17 residues. CDR3 nucleotide sequence: TGTGCCAGCAGTGAATCCCCTGGGACCGATCGAGACAATGAGCAGTTCTTC. Protein sequence: CASSESPGTDRDNEQFF. Supplemented by reference TRBV25-1 and TRBJ2-1, the full variable domain reads EADIYQTPRYLVIGTGKKITLECSQTMGHDKMYWYQQDPGMELHLIHYSYGVNSTEKGDLSSESTVSRIRTEHFPLTLESARPSHTSQYLCASSESPGTDRDNEQFFGPGTRLTVL.